This T cell receptor (beta chain) was captured in a study of blood T cell dynamics during melanoma immunotherapy. Time point defined: week 3, after first cycle of checkpoint inhibitor. Sampling occurred pretreatment (T0) and at week 3 (W3), after cycle one of checkpoint blockade. At 12 weeks after first infusion, RECIST 1.1 defined response for most patients. Sequencing was performed with immunoSEQ multiplex PCR; in TCRdb, only in-frame clones are kept and a portion is missing. The table lists around 12,000 clones, around nine tenths of them singletons. The clonotype was recovered from a human donor with melanoma. The sequences come from effector memory CD8+ T cells from blood, collected from a patient treated with checkpoint blockade.

CDR3 region: CASSWGQENYEQYF. As DNA, the CDR3 is TGTGCCAGCAGCTGGGGACAGGAAAACTACGAGCAGTACTTC. The V call is TRBV11-2, the J call TRBJ2-7, with TRBD1 matching 8 bases. Trimming took 4 bases from V and 3 from J; bases not matched to a gene: 5. The CDR3 is 14 residues long. Germline V CDR1 and CDR2: SGHAT, FQNNGV. Based on the CDR3 plus reference TRBV11-2 and TRBJ2-7, the full variable domain is EAGVAQSPRYKIIEKRQSVAFWCNPISGHATLYWYQQILGQGPKLLIQFQNNGVVDDSQLPKDRFSAERLKGVDSTLKIQPAKLEDSAVYLCASSWGQENYEQYFGPGTRLTVT.